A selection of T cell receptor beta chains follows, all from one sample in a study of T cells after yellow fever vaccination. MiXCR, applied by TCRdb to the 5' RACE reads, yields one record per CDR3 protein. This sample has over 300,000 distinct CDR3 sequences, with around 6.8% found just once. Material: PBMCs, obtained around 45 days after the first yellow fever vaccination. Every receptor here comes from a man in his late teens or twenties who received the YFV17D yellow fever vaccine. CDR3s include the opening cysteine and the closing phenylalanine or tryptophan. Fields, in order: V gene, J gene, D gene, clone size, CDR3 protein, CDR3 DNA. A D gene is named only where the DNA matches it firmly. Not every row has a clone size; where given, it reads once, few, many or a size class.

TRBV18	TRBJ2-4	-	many	CASSPPEWQGLGKNIQYF	TGTGCCAGCTCACCACCGGAGTGGCAGGGGTTAGGCAAAAACATTCAGTACTTC
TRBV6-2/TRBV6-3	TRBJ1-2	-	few	CASSYKGPYGYTF	TGTGCCAGCAGTTACAAGGGGCCCTATGGCTACACCTTC
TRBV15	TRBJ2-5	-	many	CATSIDQGTETQYF	TGTGCCACCAGCATCGATCAGGGGACCGAGACCCAGTACTTC
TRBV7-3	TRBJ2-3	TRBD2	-	CASSLLAGGLGDTQYF	TGTGCCAGCAGCTTATTAGCGGGGGGATTAGGGGATACGCAGTATTTT
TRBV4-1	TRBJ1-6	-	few	CASSPGPSPPLHF	TGCGCCAGCAGCCCCGGACCGTCTCCACCCCTCCACTTT
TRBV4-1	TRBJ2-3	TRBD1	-	CASSQDPQGALPTDTQYF	TGCGCCAGCAGCCAAGACCCCCAGGGGGCCCTACCCACAGATACGCAGTATTTT
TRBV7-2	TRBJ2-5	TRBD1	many	CASSLGGTVQETQYF	TGTGCCAGCAGCTTAGGGGGGACAGTACAAGAGACCCAGTACTTC
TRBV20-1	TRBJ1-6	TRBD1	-	CSAGDPKAGGNSPLHF	TGCAGTGCTGGAGATCCCAAGGCAGGGGGTAATTCACCCCTCCACTTT
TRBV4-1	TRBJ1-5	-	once	CASSQVTGGASQPQHF	TGCGCCAGCAGCCAAGTAACGGGGGGCGCCAGTCAGCCCCAGCATTTT
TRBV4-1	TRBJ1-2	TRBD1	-	CASSPPGGLNYGYTF	TGCGCCAGCAGCCCACCAGGGGGCCTTAACTATGGCTACACCTTC